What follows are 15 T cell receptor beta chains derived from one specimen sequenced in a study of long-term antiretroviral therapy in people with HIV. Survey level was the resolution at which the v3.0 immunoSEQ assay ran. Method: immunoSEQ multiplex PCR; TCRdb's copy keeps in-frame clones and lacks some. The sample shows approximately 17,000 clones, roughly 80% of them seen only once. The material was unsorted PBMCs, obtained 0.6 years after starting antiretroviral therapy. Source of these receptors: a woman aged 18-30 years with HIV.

The CDR3 loop is CASSPTGEAWEKLFF. The CDR3 bases are TGTGCCAGCTCACCTACAGGGGAAGCTTGGGAAAAACTGTTTTTT. The chain has TRBV18 and TRBJ1-4; the match to TRBD1 covers 7 bases. Germline-derived CDR1 and CDR2 are KGHSH and LQKENI. J lost 8 bases, V lost 3 bases, and 9 bases had no gene match. CDR3 size: 15 residues.

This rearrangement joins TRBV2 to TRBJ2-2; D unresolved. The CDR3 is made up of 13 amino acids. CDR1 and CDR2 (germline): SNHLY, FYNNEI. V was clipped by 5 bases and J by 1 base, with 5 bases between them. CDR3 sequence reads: CASSLQNTGELFF. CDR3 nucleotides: TGTGCCAGCAGTCTCCAGAACACCGGGGAGCTGTTTTTT.

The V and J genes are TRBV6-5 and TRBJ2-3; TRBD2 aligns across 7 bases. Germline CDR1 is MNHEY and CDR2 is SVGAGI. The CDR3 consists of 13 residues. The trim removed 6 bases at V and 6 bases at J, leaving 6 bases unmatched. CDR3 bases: TGTGCCAGCAGACTAGCGATCCGCGATACGCAGTATTTT. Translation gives CASRLAIRDTQYF.

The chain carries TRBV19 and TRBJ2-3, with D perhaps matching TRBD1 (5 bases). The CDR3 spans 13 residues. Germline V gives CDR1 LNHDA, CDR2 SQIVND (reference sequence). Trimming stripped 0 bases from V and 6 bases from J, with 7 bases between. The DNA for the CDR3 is TGTGCCAGTAGTATAGACAGGGCCGATACGCAGTATTTT. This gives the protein CASSIDRADTQYF.

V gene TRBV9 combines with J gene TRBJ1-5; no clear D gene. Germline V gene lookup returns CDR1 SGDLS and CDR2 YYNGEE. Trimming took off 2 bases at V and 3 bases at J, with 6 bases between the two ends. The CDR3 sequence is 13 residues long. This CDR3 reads CASSVRLNQPQHF. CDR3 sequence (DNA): TGTGCCAGCAGCGTCCGACTCAATCAGCCCCAGCATTTT.

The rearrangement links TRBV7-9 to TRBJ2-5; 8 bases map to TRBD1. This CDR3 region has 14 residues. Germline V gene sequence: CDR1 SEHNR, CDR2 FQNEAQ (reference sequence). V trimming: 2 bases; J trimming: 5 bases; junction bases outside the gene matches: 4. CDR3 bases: TGTGCCAGCAGCTTACGGCAGGGGGCGGAGACCCAGTACTTC. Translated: CASSLRQGAETQYF.

CDR3 residues: CASSRRLAKETQYF. The CDR3 DNA follows: TGTGCCAGCAGCCGAAGACTAGCTAAGGAGACCCAGTACTTC. The chain links TRBV28 to TRBJ2-5, with 7 bases lining up with TRBD2. The CDR3 is 14 amino acids. The junction had 9 bases not matched to a gene; V was cut back by 6 bases and J by 5 bases. Germline CDR1 is MDHEN and CDR2 is SYDVKM. The entire variable domain, with the rest obtained from reference TRBV28 and TRBJ2-5, is as follows: DVKVTQSSRYLVKRTGEKVFLECVQDMDHENMFWYRQDPGLGLRLIYFSYDVKMKEKGDIPEGYSVSREKKERFSLILESASTNQTSMYLCASSRRLAKETQYFGPGTRLLVL.

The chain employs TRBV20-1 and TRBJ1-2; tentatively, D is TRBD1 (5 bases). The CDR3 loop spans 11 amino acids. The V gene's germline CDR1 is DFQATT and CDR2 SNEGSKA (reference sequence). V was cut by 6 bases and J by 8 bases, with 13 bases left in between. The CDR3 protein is CSAPGPSGYTF. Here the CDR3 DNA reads TGCAGTGCCCCGGGACCTTCAGGCTACACCTTC.

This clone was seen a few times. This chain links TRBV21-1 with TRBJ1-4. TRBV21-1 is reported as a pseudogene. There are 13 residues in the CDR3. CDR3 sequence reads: CASSKTLEEKLFF. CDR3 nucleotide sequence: TGTGCCAGCAGCAAAACGTTAGAAGAAAAACTGTTTTTT.

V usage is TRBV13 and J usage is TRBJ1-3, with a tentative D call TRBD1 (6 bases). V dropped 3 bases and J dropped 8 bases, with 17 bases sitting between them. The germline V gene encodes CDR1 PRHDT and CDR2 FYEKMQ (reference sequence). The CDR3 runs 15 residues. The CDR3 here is CASSFGRGAGDTIYF. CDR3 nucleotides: TGTGCCAGCAGCTTCGGGAGGGGCGCAGGGGACACCATATATTTT.

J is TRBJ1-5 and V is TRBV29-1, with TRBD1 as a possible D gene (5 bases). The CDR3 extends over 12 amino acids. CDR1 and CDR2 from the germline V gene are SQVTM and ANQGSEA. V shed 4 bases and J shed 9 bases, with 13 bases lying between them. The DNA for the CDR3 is TGCAGCGTTGTTTGGGCGGGGGGGCCCCAGCATTTT. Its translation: CSVVWAGGPQHF.

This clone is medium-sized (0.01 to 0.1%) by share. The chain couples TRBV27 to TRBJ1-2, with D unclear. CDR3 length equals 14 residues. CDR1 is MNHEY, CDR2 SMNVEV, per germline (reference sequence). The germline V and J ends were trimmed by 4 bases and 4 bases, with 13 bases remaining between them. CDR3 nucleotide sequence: TGTGCCAGCAGTTCATTTAGAGAGGGCTATGGCTACACCTTC. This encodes CASSSFREGYGYTF.

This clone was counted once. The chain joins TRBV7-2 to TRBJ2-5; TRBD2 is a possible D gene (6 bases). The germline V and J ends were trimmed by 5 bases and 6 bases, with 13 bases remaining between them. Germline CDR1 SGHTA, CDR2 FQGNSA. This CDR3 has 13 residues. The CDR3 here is CASSPGGRKTQYF. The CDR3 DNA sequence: TGTGCCAGCAGCCCCGGGGGTAGAAAGACCCAGTACTTC.

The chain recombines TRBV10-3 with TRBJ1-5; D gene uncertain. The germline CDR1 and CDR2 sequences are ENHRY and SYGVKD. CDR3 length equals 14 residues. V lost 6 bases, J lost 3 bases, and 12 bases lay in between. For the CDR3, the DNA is TGTGCCATCAGCCCAGACGGTACCAATCAGCCCCAGCATTTT. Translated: CAISPDGTNQPQHF.

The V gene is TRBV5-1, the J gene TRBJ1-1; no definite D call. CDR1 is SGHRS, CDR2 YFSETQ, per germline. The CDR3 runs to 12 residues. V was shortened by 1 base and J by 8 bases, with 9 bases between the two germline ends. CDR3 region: CASSLPDREAFF. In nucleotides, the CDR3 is TGCGCCAGCAGCTTGCCGGATCGGGAAGCTTTCTTT.